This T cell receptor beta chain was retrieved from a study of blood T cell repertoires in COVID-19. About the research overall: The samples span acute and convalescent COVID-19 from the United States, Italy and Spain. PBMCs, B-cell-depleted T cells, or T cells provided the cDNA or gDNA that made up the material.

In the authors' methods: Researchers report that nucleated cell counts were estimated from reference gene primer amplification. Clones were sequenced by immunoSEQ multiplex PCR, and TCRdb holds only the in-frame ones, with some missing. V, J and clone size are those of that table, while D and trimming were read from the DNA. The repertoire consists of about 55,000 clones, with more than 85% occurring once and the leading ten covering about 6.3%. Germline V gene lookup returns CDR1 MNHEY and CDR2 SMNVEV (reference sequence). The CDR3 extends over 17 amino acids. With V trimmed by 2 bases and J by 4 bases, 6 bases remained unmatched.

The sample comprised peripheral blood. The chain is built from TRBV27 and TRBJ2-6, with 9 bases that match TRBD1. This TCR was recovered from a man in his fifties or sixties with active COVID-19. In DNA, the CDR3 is TGTGCCAGCAGTTTAACACAGGGGGCGGGCGGGGCCAACGTCCTGACTTTC. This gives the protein CASSLTQGAGGANVLTF.